This paragraph covers one T cell receptor beta chain sequence. The V end was cut by 7 bases, the J end by 8 bases, with 20 bases between. Germline CDR1 reads LNHDA; CDR2 reads SQIVND (reference sequence). CDR3 length equals 15 residues. The source of the sample is a study of blood T cell repertoires in COVID-19. Study-wide context: Samples taken during acute and convalescent COVID-19 were collected in the United States, Italy and Spain.

Original handling: Amplification of reference gene primers was used by the study to estimate nucleated cell counts. TCRdb keeps only in-frame clones here, not all; method: immunoSEQ multiplex PCR. That table supplies the V and J calls and clone size; D and trimming were determined from the DNA. In the table there are roughly 150,000 clones, around 84% of which are singletons. Participant ages covered roughly 18 to 89 years across about 25 US areas. Cohort placement rested on clinical history that participants reported themselves. This TCR came from a woman between 50 and 59 years old who had recovered from COVID-19. The chain is built from TRBV19 and TRBJ1-4; possibly TRBD1 for D (6 bases). The sequencing input was PBMCs or T cells enriched from blood (not recorded which). CDR3 loop: CASTRGGQGREKLFF. CDR3 nucleotides: TGTGCCAGTACTAGGGGGGGTCAGGGCAGAGAAAAACTGTTTTTT.